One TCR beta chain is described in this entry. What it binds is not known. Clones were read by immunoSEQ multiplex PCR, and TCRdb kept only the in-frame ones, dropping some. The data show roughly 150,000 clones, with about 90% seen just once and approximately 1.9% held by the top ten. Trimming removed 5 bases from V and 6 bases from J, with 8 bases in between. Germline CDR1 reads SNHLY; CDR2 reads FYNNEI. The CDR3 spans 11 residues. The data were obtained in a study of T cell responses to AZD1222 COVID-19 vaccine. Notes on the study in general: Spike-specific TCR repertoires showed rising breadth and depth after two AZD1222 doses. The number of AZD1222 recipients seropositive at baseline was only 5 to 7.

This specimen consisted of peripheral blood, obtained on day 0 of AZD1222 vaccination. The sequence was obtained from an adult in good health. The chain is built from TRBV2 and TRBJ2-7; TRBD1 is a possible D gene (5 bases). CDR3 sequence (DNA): TGTGCCAGCAGTTTTAGGGGCGAGCAGTACTTC. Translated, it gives CASSFRGEQYF.